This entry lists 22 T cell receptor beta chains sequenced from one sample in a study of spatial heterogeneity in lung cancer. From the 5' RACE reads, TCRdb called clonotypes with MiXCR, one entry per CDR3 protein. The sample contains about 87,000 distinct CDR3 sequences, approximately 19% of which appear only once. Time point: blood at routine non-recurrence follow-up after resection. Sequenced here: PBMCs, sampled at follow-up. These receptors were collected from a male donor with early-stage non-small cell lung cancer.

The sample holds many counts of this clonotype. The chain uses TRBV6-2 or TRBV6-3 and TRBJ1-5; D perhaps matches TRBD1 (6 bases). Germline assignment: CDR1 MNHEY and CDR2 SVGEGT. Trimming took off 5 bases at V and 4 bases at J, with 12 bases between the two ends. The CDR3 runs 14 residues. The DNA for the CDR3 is TGTGCCAGCAGTAAAGGGACAAATAATCAGCCCCAGCATTTT. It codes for CASSKGTNNQPQHF.

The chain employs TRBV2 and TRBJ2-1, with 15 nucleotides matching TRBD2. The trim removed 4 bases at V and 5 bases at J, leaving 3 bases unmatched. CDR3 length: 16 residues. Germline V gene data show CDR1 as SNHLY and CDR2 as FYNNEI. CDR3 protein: CASSAGLAGGDNEQFF. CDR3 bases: TGTGCCAGCAGTGCGGGACTAGCGGGAGGCGACAATGAGCAGTTCTTC.

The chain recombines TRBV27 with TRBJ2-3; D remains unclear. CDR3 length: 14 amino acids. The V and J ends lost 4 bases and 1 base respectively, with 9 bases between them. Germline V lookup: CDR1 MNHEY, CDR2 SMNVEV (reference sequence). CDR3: CASSSGYGTDTQYF. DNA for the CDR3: TGTGCCAGCAGTTCCGGTTACGGCACAGATACGCAGTATTTT.

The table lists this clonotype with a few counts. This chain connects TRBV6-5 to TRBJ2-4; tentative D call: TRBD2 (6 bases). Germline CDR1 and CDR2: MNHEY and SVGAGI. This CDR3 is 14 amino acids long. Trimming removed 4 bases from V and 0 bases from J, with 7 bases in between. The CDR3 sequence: CASSSAGAKNIQYF. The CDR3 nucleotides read TGTGCCAGCAGTTCAGCGGGAGCCAAAAACATTCAGTACTTC.

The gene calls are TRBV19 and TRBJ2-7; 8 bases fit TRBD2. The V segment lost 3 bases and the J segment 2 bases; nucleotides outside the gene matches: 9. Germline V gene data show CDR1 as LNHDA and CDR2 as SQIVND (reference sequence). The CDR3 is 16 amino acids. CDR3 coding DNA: TGTGCCAGTAGTATCGAAAGAGCGGGGGATGCCTACGAGCAGTACTTC. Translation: CASSIERAGDAYEQYF. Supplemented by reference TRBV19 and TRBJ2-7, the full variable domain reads DGGITQSPKYLFRKEGQNVTLSCEQNLNHDAMYWYRQDPGQGLRLIYYSQIVNDFQKGDIAEGYSVSREKKESFPLTVTSAQKNPTAFYLCASSIERAGDAYEQYFGPGTRLTVT.

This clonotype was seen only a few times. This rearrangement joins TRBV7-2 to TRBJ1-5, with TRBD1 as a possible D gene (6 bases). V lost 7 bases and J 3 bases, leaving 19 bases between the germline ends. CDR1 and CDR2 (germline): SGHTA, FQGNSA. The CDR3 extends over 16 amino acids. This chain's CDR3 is CASTTGNSIVNQPQHF. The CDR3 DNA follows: TGTGCCAGCACAACAGGGAACTCGATTGTCAATCAGCCCCAGCATTTT.

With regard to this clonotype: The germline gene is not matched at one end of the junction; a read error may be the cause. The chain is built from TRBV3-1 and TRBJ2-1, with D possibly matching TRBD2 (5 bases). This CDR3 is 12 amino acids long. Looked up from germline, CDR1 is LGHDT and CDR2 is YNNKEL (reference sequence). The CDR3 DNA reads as TGTGCCAGCAGCCAAGGCGGCGGGTTGGTTTTTTTC. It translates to CASSQGGGLVFF.

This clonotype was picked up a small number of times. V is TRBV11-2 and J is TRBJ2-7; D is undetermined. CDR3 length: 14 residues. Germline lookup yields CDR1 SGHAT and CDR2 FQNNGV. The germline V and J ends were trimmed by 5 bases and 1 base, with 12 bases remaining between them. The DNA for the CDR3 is TGTGCCAGCAGCAGTAGGGTGAGGTCCTACGAGCAGTACGTC. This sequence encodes CASSSRVRSYEQYV.

The CDR3 nucleotides read TGCAGTGCTAGCGGCCTAGCGGGGGCCTCTAGCACAGATACGCAGTATTTT. Its translation: CSASGLAGASSTDTQYF. J is TRBJ2-3 and V is TRBV20-1; 10 nucleotides align to TRBD2. The CDR3 is 17 amino acids. Per germline, CDR1 DFQATT and CDR2 SNEGSKA (reference sequence). Losses at the gene ends were 3 bases for V and 0 bases for J; bases not matched to a gene: 9.

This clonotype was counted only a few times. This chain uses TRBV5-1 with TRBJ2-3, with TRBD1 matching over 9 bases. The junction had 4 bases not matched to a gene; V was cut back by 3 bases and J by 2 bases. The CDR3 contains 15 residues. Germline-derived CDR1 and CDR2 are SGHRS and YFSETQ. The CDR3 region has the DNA TGCGCCAGCAGCTCCGGGACAGGGTTCACAGATACGCAGTATTTT. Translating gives CASSSGTGFTDTQYF.

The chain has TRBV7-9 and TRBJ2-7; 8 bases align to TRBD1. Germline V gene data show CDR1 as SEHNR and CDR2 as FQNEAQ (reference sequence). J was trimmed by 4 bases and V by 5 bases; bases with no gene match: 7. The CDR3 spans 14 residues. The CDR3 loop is CASSPRDRSYEQYV. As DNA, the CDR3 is TGTGCCAGCAGCCCCCGGGACAGGAGTTACGAGCAGTACGTC.

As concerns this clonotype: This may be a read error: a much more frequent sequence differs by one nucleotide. CDR3 bases: TGCGCCAGCAGCTTGGCTACCGGGACTGAAGCTTTCTTT. The encoded protein is CASSLATGTEAFF. The chain has TRBV5-1 and TRBJ1-1; D remains unclear. In germline, CDR1 is SGHRS, CDR2 YFSETQ. The V end was cut by 0 bases, the J end by 5 bases, with 8 bases between. This CDR3 is built from 13 residues.

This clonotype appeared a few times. CDR3 residues: CASSLFLGTRGDTQYF. The CDR3 nucleotides read TGTGCCAGCAGCTTGTTCCTTGGGACTAGAGGGGATACGCAGTATTTT. The chain recombines TRBV5-8 with TRBJ2-3, with TRBD2 matching over 8 bases. The germline V gene encodes CDR1 SGHTS and CDR2 YDEGEE. The V gene end was trimmed by 1 base and the J gene end by 6 bases; junction bases not matched to a gene: 10. CDR3 size: 16 residues.

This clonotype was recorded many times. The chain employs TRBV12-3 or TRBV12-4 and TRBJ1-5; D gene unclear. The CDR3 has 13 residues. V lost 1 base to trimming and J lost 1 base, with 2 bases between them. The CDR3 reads CASSLESNQPQHF. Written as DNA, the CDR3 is TGTGCCAGCAGTTTAGAGAGCAATCAGCCCCAGCATTTT.

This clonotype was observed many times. The CDR3 loop is CASRDRASDGYTF. The CDR3 bases are TGCGCCAGCCGGGACAGGGCGTCCGATGGCTACACCTTC. The chain joins TRBV10-2 to TRBJ1-2; 9 bases agree with TRBD1. Germline CDR1 and CDR2: WSHSY and SAAADI. The CDR3 totals 13 residues. After removal of 8 bases from V and 6 bases from J, the junction contained 7 bases not matched to a gene.

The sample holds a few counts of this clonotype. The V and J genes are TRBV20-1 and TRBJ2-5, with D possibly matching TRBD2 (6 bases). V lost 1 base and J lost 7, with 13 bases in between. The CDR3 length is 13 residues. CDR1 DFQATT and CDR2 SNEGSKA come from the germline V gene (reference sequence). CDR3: CSARATGEVTQYF. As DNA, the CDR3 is TGCAGTGCTAGAGCCACGGGAGAGGTGACCCAGTACTTC.

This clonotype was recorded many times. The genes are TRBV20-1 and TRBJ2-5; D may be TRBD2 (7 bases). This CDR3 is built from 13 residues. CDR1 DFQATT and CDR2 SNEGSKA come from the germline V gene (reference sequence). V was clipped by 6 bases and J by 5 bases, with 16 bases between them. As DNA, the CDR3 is TGCAGTGCCGCCCGGGGGGCGGGGGAGACCCAGTACTTC. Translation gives CSAARGAGETQYF.

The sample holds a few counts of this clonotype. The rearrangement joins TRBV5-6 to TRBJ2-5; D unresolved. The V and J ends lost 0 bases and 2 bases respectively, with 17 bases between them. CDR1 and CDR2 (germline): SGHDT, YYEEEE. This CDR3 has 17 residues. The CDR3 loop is CASSLESWAAKQETQYF. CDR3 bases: TGTGCCAGCAGCTTGGAATCTTGGGCAGCCAAGCAAGAGACCCAGTACTTC.

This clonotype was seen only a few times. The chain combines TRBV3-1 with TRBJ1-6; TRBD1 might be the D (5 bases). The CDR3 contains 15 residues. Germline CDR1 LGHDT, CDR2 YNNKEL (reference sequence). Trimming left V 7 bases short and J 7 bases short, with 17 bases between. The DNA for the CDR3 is TGTGCCAGCAATAAATTCTACGGGGCAAATTCACCCCTCCACTTT. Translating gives CASNKFYGANSPLHF.

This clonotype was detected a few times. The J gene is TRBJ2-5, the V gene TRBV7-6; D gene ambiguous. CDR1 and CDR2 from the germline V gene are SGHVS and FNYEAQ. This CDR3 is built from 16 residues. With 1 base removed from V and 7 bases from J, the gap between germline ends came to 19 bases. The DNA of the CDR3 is TGTGCCAGCAGCTTAGACTATGGTCGAAGCAGAGGGACCCAGTACTTC. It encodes CASSLDYGRSRGTQYF.

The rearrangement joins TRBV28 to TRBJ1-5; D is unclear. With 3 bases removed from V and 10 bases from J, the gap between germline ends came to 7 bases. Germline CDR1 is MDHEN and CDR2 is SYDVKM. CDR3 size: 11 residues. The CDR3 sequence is CASSFNVPQHF. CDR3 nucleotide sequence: TGTGCCAGCAGTTTCAACGTCCCCCAGCATTTT.

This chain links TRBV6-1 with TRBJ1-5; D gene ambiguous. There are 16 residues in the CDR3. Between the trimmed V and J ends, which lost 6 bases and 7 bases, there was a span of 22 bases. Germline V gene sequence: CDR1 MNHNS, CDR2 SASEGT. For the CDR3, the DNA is TGTGCCAGCAGCCCTAACCCTGCGCCCCCGATCCAGCCCCAGCATTTT. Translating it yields CASSPNPAPPIQPQHF.